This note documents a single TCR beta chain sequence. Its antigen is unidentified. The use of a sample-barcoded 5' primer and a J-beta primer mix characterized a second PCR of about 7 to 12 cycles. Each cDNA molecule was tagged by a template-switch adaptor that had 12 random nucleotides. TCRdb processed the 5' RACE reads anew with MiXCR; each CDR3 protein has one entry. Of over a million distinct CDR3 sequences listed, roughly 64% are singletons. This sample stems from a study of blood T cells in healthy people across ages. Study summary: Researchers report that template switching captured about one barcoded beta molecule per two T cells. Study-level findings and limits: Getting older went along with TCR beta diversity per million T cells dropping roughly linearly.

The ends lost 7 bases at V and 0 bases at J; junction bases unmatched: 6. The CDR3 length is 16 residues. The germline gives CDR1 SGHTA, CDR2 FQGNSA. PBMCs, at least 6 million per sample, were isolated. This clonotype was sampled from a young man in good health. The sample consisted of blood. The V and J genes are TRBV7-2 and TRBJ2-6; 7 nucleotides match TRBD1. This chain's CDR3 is CASTRDRPSGANVLTF. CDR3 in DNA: TGTGCCAGCACCCGGGACAGACCCTCTGGGGCCAACGTCCTGACTTTC.